This T cell receptor beta chain came from a study of technical replicates of blood from a few donors. Germline V lookup: CDR1 SEHNR, CDR2 FQNEAQ (reference sequence). The CDR3 is made up of 14 amino acids. V dropped 4 bases and J dropped 4; count of bases not matched to a gene: 4. The repertoire was sequenced with immunoSEQ multiplex PCR; TCRdb's copy has only in-frame clones and lacks some. The sample lists about 100,000 clones, nearly 97% seen once, with around 0.22% in the top ten. This TCR was recovered from a human donor in good health. The sequencing input was T cells isolated from PBMCs. This chain connects TRBV7-9 to TRBJ2-5, with 9 bases identical to TRBD1. This chain's CDR3 is CASSSTGGLETQYF. DNA for the CDR3: TGTGCCAGCAGCTCGACAGGGGGTTTAGAGACCCAGTACTTC. The full variable domain, completed using reference TRBV7-9 and TRBJ2-5, is DTGVSQNPRHKITKRGQNVTFRCDPISEHNRLYWYRQTLGQGPEFLTYFQNEAQLEKSRLLSDRFSAERPKGSFSTLEIQRTEQGDSAMYLCASSSTGGLETQYFGPGTRLLVL.